This is a list of T cell receptor beta chains from one sample in a study of T cell changes during pregnancy in multiple sclerosis. Only in-frame clones appear in the TCRdb table, and some are missing; sequencing was by immunoSEQ multiplex PCR. The sample has about 73,000 clones, under 90% seen once. Sequencing was performed on peripheral blood, taken after pregnancy. Source of these receptors: a female donor in good health, enrolled as a control in a pregnancy study. The CDR3 runs from the conserved cysteine through the conserved F or W. A D gene is named only where the DNA matches it firmly. Clone size, where shown, is once, few, many, or a class for clones that have expanded.

V	size	D	J	DNA	CDR3
TRBV7-2	once	TRBD2	TRBJ2-7	TGTGCCAGCAGCTTAGGGCCCACTAGCGGGGTCTACGAGCAGTACTTC	CASSLGPTSGVYEQYF
TRBV6-6	NA	TRBD1	TRBJ1-2	TGTGCCAGCAGTAAGGGACAGGGAGGTGGCTACACCTTC	CASSKGQGGGYTF
TRBV14	NA	TRBD2	TRBJ2-1	TGTGCCAGCAGCGCCCTACTAGCGGGAGGGCCCAATGAGCAGTTCTTC	CASSALLAGGPNEQFF
TRBV27	NA	TRBD1	TRBJ1-2	TGTGCCAGCAGTCCCCGACCTACAGGGGGAGGTAGCTATGGCTACACCTTC	CASSPRPTGGGSYGYTF
TRBV18	NA	TRBD2	TRBJ2-1	TGTGCCAGCTCACCACCGACTAGGACTAGCGACTCCTACAATGAGCAGTTCTTC	CASSPPTRTSDSYNEQFF
TRBV19	NA	NA	TRBJ2-1	TGTGCTAGCATGGCCCCCTTCGGGATCTCCTACAATGAGCAGTTCTTC	CASMAPFGISYNEQFF
TRBV6-1	NA	TRBD2	TRBJ2-3	TGTGCCAGCACCGCCGGGACTAGAGACTCTTTT	CASTAGTRDSF
TRBV9	NA	TRBD2	TRBJ2-3	TGTGCCAGCAGCGTAGATCCTAGCGGGGTTGCAAGTACGCAGTATTTT	CASSVDPSGVASTQYF
TRBV10-3	NA	NA	TRBJ1-5	TGTGCCATCAGTGACTTCCCTACGAATCAGCCCCAGCATTTT	CAISDFPTNQPQHF
TRBV2	once	TRBD2	TRBJ2-1	TGTGCCAGCAGTGCTACGACTAGCGGGGGATACAATGAGCAGTTCTTC	CASSATTSGGYNEQFF
TRBV19	NA	NA	TRBJ1-4	TGTGCCAGTAGTCCGAAATTGATTATAGCAGCGACTAATGAAAAACTGTTTTTT	CASSPKLIIAATNEKLFF
TRBV5-1	NA	TRBD1	TRBJ1-1	TGCGCCAGCAGCTTGGCACTACAGGGGGCCACTGAAGCTTTCTTT	CASSLALQGATEAFF
TRBV29-1	once	NA	TRBJ1-6	TGCAGCGCTCAAGCGGGCTCCAATTCACCCCTCCACTTT	CSAQAGSNSPLHF
TRBV29-1	NA	TRBD2	TRBJ2-3	TGCAGCGTTTCCCCTAGCGGAATCACAGATACGCAGTATTTT	CSVSPSGITDTQYF
TRBV21-1	many	NA	TRBJ2-1	TGTGCCAGCAGCAAAGGGAGGATAAGGGGGAACTCCTACAATGAGCAGTTCTTC	CASSKGRIRGNSYNEQFF
TRBV4-3	NA	TRBD2	TRBJ2-2	TGCGCCAGCAGCCCCTCGGGGGGGCCCCTTACCGGGGAGCTGTTTTTT	CASSPSGGPLTGELFF
TRBV29-1	few	NA	TRBJ1-1	TGCAGCGTTGAGAGACAGACGAACACTGAAGCTTTCTTT	CSVERQTNTEAFF
TRBV5-1	NA	TRBD1	TRBJ1-1	TGCGCCAGCAGCTTAAGGGACAGGGATGGGGCTTTCTTT	CASSLRDRDGAFF
TRBV30	NA	TRBD2	TRBJ2-1	TGTGCCTGGGCGGGAGGGCCCTACAATGAGCAGTTCTTC	CAWAGGPYNEQFF
TRBV13	NA	TRBD2	TRBJ2-2	TGTGCCAGCAGCCTCCGGCTGACTAGCGGGGGCTCCGGGGAGCTGTTTTTT	CASSLRLTSGGSGELFF
TRBV30	NA	NA	TRBJ1-2	TGTGCCTGGAGTGTATCCCTAATTGGCTACACCTTC	CAWSVSLIGYTF
TRBV6-1	NA	NA	TRBJ2-7	TGTGCCAGCAGTGCCTCCGAGCAGTACTTC	CASSASEQYF
TRBV28	NA	NA	TRBJ2-3	TGTGCCAGCAGCTTGCCGGGACACGGACGAGATATCACAGATACGCAGTATTTT	CASSLPGHGRDITDTQYF
TRBV13	NA	TRBD2	TRBJ2-5	TGTGCCAGCAGCCCCGCTAGCGGGGGGGCGAATGAGGAGACCCAGTACTTC	CASSPASGGANEETQYF
TRBV12-5	NA	TRBD1	TRBJ2-7	TGTGCTAGTGGTTTGGTTATAACAGGGGGCTGGGGCGAGCAGTACTTC	CASGLVITGGWGEQYF
TRBV2	NA	TRBD2	TRBJ2-2	TGTGCCAGCAAGCGCCCTAGCGGGAACACCGGGGAGCTGTTTTTT	CASKRPSGNTGELFF
TRBV6-1	NA	NA	TRBJ2-7	TGTGCCAGCAGTGATTTTGCCGGTCTTACCTACGAGCAGTACTTC	CASSDFAGLTYEQYF
TRBV12-5	NA	TRBD1	TRBJ1-1	TGTGCTAGTGGTCTGAAGACAGGGGTTGGGACTGAAGCTTTCTTT	CASGLKTGVGTEAFF
TRBV5-4	NA	TRBD2	TRBJ2-7	TGTGCCAGCAGCTTGGTGTTAGCGGGAGTCGGCGAGCAGTACTTC	CASSLVLAGVGEQYF
TRBV5-1	NA	NA	TRBJ2-7	TGCGCCAGCAGCAGCGGACTTAGCCAGCCCTACGAGCAGTACTTC	CASSSGLSQPYEQYF
TRBV6-1	once	TRBD1	TRBJ1-1	TGTGCCAGCAGTGTATCCGGGACAGGTTACGGTGAAGCTTTCTTT	CASSVSGTGYGEAFF
TRBV19	NA	TRBD2	TRBJ2-1	TGTGCCAGTAGTACCGGGACTAGCGGGAGCGGCAATGAGCAGTTCTTC	CASSTGTSGSGNEQFF
TRBV7-9	NA	NA	TRBJ2-7	TGTGCCAGCAGCTTAGTTCCTAGCCAAGACGAGCAGTACTTC	CASSLVPSQDEQYF
TRBV5-6	NA	TRBD1	TRBJ2-7	TGTGCCAGCAGCTTCGGGACAGGGTTCGAGCAGTACTTC	CASSFGTGFEQYF
TRBV5-4	NA	NA	TRBJ2-2	TGTGCCAGCGCCACCCGCGGCAGTCCGAACACCGGGGAGCTGTTTTTT	CASATRGSPNTGELFF
TRBV7-6	NA	TRBD2	TRBJ2-4	TGTGCCAGCAGCTTAGCGGGAGGGAACATTCAGTACTTC	CASSLAGGNIQYF
TRBV19	NA	TRBD2	TRBJ2-3	TGTGCCAGTTCCAAGGGGCTGGCGGGGGATGATACGCAGTATTTT	CASSKGLAGDDTQYF
TRBV18	NA	TRBD2	TRBJ2-7	TGTGCCAGCTCACCTTCTAGCGGGGACCCCTACGAGCAGTACTTC	CASSPSSGDPYEQYF
TRBV6-1	medium-sized	TRBD1	TRBJ2-7	TGTGCCAGCAGTGGGGACAGGGACGTATACGAGCAGTACTTC	CASSGDRDVYEQYF
TRBV5-4	NA	NA	TRBJ1-6	TGTGCCGACTCGGAGGGCTGGGATTCACCCCTCCACTTT	CADSEGWDSPLHF
TRBV2	NA	TRBD2	TRBJ2-7	TGTGCCAGCAGGGAACTAGCGGGGGAAGCCTACGAGCAGTACTTC	CASRELAGEAYEQYF
TRBV23-1	NA	NA	TRBJ2-6	TGCGCCAGCAGTCAATCGGGACAAACGTACTCTGGGGCCAACGTCCTGACTTTC	CASSQSGQTYSGANVLTF
TRBV5-6	once	TRBD1	TRBJ2-7	TGTGCCAGCAGCTCTCCGGGACAGGCTCTCTCCTACGAGCAGTACTTC	CASSSPGQALSYEQYF